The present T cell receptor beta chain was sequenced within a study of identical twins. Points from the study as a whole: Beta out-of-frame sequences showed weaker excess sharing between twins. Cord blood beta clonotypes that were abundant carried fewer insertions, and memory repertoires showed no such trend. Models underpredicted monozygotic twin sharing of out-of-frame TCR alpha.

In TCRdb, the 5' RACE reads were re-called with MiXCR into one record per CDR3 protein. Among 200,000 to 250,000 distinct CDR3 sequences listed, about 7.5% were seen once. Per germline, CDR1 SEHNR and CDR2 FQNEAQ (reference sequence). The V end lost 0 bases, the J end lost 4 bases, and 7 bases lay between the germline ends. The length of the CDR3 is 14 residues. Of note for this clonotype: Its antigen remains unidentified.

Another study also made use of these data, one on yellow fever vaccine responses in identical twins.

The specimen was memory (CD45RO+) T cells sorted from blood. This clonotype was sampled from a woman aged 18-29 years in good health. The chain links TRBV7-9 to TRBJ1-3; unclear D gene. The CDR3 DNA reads TGTGCCAGCAGCTTAGCAGGGATGGGAAACACCATATATTTT. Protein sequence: CASSLAGMGNTIYF.